Below, 29 T cell receptor beta chains from the same sample are listed, as sequenced in a study of T cell repertoires in cytomegalovirus infection. TCRdb re-called the reads with MiXCR, one entry per CDR3 protein. The sample includes about 500,000 distinct CDR3 sequences, 33% seen only once; the top ten take about 17%. The antigens for these receptors are not known. Sequencing used cultured PBMCs, obtained from culture after CMV antigen stimulation. Receptor source: a human donor in good health (CMV status not recorded). Some clones in this sample may be carry-over from other donors' samples.

This sequence joins TRBV7-3 and TRBJ1-1; D is perhaps TRBD1 (5 bases). V lost 4 bases to trimming and J lost 5 bases, with 11 bases between them. Germline assignment: CDR1 SGHTA and CDR2 FQGTGA. This CDR3 is built from 13 residues. The CDR3 region has the DNA TGTGCCAGCAGCTCTCAGGGTATGACTGAAGCTTTCTTT. As protein: CASSSQGMTEAFF.

The table lists this clonotype with a count of one. The chain combines TRBV28 with TRBJ1-5; no clear D gene. Germline values: CDR1 MDHEN, CDR2 SYDVKM. The V gene lost 3 bases and the J gene lost 3 bases, with 15 bases spanning the gap. The CDR3 is 16 residues long. CDR3 DNA: TGTGCCAGCAGTTTGGGAACCCTCCCCCCCAATCAGCCCCAGCATTTT. Amino acids: CASSLGTLPPNQPQHF.

Of note for this clonotype: The junction does not match germline at one end; this may be a read error. The V gene is TRBV4-3, the J gene TRBJ1-2, with D perhaps matching TRBD1 (5 bases). The CDR3 covers 17 residues. Germline V gives CDR1 LGHNA, CDR2 YSLEER. The CDR3 DNA reads as TGCGCCAGCAGCCAAGATGTTGGCGTCACAGGCCGCCATGGCGACACCTTC. This encodes CASSQDVGVTGRHGDTF.

This clonotype was counted once. CDR3 DNA: TGCAGTGCTCATGGCCTAGCGGCCCCTTACAATGAGCAGTTCTTC. It codes for CSAHGLAAPYNEQFF. J is TRBJ2-1 and V is TRBV20-1; TRBD2 matches 7 bases. The junction had 11 bases not matched to a gene; V was cut back by 5 bases and J by 4 bases. The CDR3 spans 15 residues. Germline CDR1 and CDR2: DFQATT and SNEGSKA (reference sequence).

This clonotype was recorded a few times. The chain links TRBV7-2 to TRBJ2-1, with 11 bases lining up with TRBD2. The CDR3 consists of 15 residues. Losses at the gene ends were 8 bases for V and 8 bases for J; bases not matched to a gene: 11. From germline, CDR1 is SGHTA and CDR2 FQGNSA. Here the CDR3 reads CASRAGTSGRDEQFF. CDR3 DNA: TGTGCCAGCCGTGCGGGTACTAGCGGGAGAGATGAGCAGTTCTTC.

This clonotype was observed at least ten times. The V and J genes are TRBV12-3 or TRBV12-4 and TRBJ1-2; D is undetermined. Trimming pared 5 bases from V and 7 bases from J, leaving 8 bases between. The CDR3 extends over 11 amino acids. In DNA form, the CDR3 reads TGTGCCAGCAGTCTGACTGGTGGCTACACCTTC. It yields the protein CASSLTGGYTF.

This clonotype has at least ten counts. The chain joins TRBV2 to TRBJ2-7; TRBD1 aligns across 7 bases. The CDR3 runs 16 residues. J lost 5 bases, V lost 4 bases, and 14 bases had no gene match. CDR1 is SNHLY and CDR2 is FYNNEI in the germline V gene. CDR3 protein: CASSADLTGVGDEQYF. The CDR3 DNA follows: TGTGCCAGCAGTGCAGACCTTACAGGGGTGGGAGACGAGCAGTACTTC.

This chain links TRBV15 with TRBJ1-4; unclear D gene. CDR1 is LNHNV and CDR2 is YYDKDF in the germline V gene (reference sequence). Between the trimmed V and J ends, which lost 3 bases and 3 bases, there was a span of 14 bases. The CDR3 contains 16 residues. CDR3: CATSSELSGANEKLFF. Here the CDR3 DNA reads TGTGCCACCAGCAGCGAACTCAGTGGGGCTAATGAAAAACTGTTTTTT.

This clonotype was observed a few times. V is TRBV2 and J is TRBJ1-6; TRBD1 agrees at 10 bases. J was trimmed by 11 bases and V by 7 bases; bases with no gene match: 5. Germline lookup yields CDR1 SNHLY and CDR2 FYNNEI. This CDR3 comprises 13 residues. The CDR3 spells CASIRDRGAPLHF. DNA of the CDR3: TGTGCCAGCATTAGGGACAGGGGAGCACCCCTCCACTTT. The full variable domain, completed using reference TRBV2 and TRBJ1-6, is EPEVTQTPSHQVTQMGQEVILRCVPISNHLYFYWYRQILGQKVEFLVSFYNNEISEKSEIFDDQFSVERPDGSNFTLKIRSTKLEDSAMYFCASIRDRGAPLHFGNGTRLTVT.

There are a few counts of this clonotype. The V gene is TRBV6-1, the J gene TRBJ2-1; D may be TRBD2 (5 bases). Trimming stripped 6 bases from V and 10 bases from J, with 13 bases between. Germline lookup yields CDR1 MNHNS and CDR2 SASEGT. The CDR3 length is 12 residues. The CDR3 region has the DNA TGTGCCAGCAGGAGGAGCGGTGGCGAGCAGTTCTTC. It yields the protein CASRRSGGEQFF.

The chain has TRBV6-2 or TRBV6-3 and TRBJ2-7; D is unclear. Germline assignment: CDR1 MNHEY and CDR2 SVGEGT. The germline V and J ends were trimmed by 5 bases and 2 bases, with 19 bases remaining between them. The CDR3 has 16 amino acids. The CDR3 nucleotides are TGTGCCAGCAGTCCCTCCCTAGAGCTTATCGCCTACGAGCAGTACTTC. It translates to CASSPSLELIAYEQYF.

This chain uses TRBV5-4 with TRBJ2-3; 8 bases agree with TRBD2. Trimming at V came to 0 bases and at J to 6 bases, leaving 9 bases not matched to a gene. This CDR3 contains 16 residues. Germline values: CDR1 SGHNT, CDR2 YYREEE (reference sequence). The CDR3 DNA sequence: TGTGCCAGCAGCTTGGAAGCGGGAGTGAGTTCCGATACGCAGTATTTT. Protein product: CASSLEAGVSSDTQYF.

This clonotype appeared a few times. This chain connects TRBV9 to TRBJ2-5; 12 nucleotides match TRBD2. The CDR3 covers 15 residues. The J segment lost 5 bases and the V segment lost 3 bases, leaving 5 bases of the junction unmatched. Looked up from germline, CDR1 is SGDLS and CDR2 is YYNGEE. The CDR3 DNA follows: TGTGCCAGCAGCGCAAGCGGGACTAGCGGGGAGACCCAGTACTTC. It yields the protein CASSASGTSGETQYF. Full variable domain (outside the CDR3, taken from reference TRBV9 and TRBJ2-5): DSGVTQTPKHLITATGQRVTLRCSPRSGDLSVYWYQQSLDQGLQFLIQYYNGEERAKGNILERFSAQQFPDLHSELNLSSLELGDSALYFCASSASGTSGETQYFGPGTRLLVL.

In this sample, this clonotype turned up a few times. J is TRBJ2-1 and V is TRBV7-9, with a weak D call TRBD2 (6 bases). V lost 5 bases and J lost 10, with 15 bases in between. The CDR3 covers 13 residues. Germline CDR1 reads SEHNR; CDR2 reads FQNEAQ (reference sequence). The CDR3 loop reads CASSSWTIVEQFF. The CDR3 bases are TGTGCCAGCAGCAGTTGGACTATCGTCGAGCAGTTCTTC.

This rearrangement joins TRBV24-1 to TRBJ2-5, with 12 bases aligning to TRBD1. Germline lookup yields CDR1 KGHDR and CDR2 SFDVKD. The CDR3 is 16 residues long. V trimming: 3 bases; J trimming: 4 bases; junction bases outside the gene matches: 5. CDR3 DNA sequence: TGTGCCACCAGTGATCCGGGACAGGGGGCCCTAGAGACCCAGTACTTC. It yields the protein CATSDPGQGALETQYF.

The chain combines TRBV12-3 or TRBV12-4 with TRBJ1-3; 8 bases fit TRBD1. Losses at the gene ends were 6 bases for V and 3 bases for J; bases not matched to a gene: 1. The CDR3 covers 13 residues. The CDR3 DNA follows: TGTGCCAGCAGGACAGGGGTTGGAAACACCATATATTTT. It specifies CASRTGVGNTIYF.

The chain combines TRBV18 with TRBJ1-1; D might be TRBD1 (5 bases). Germline V gene sequence: CDR1 KGHSH, CDR2 LQKENI. The V end lost 1 base, the J end lost 3 bases, and 15 bases lay between the germline ends. The CDR3 is 16 amino acids. The CDR3 protein is CASSPLRWGTDTEAFF. The DNA of the CDR3 is TGTGCCAGCTCACCACTAAGGTGGGGGACGGACACTGAAGCTTTCTTT.

This clonotype was observed a handful of times. The rearrangement links TRBV19 to TRBJ1-1, with 9 bases that match TRBD1. The CDR3 contains 15 residues. Unmatched junction bases numbered 8, after V lost 6 bases and J lost 3 bases. CDR1 and CDR2 from the germline V gene are LNHDA and SQIVND (reference sequence). The CDR3 loop reads CASSLNRGPYTEAFF. For the CDR3, the DNA is TGTGCCAGTAGCCTCAACAGGGGGCCCTACACTGAAGCTTTCTTT.

This clonotype was recorded many times. The rearrangement joins TRBV7-2 to TRBJ2-3; D not certain. V lost 1 base and J lost 1, with 6 bases in between. The CDR3 covers 14 residues. Germline CDR1 reads SGHTA; CDR2 reads FQGNSA. The CDR3 loop is CASSLEIRTDTQYF. The CDR3 DNA sequence: TGTGCCAGCAGCTTAGAGATCCGCACAGATACGCAGTATTTT. The complete variable domain, with remaining parts taken from reference TRBV7-2 and TRBJ2-3, reads GAGVSQSPSNKVTEKGKDVELRCDPISGHTALYWYRQSLGQGLEFLIYFQGNSAPDKSGLPSDRFSAERTGGSVSTLTIQRTQQEDSAVYLCASSLEIRTDTQYFGPGTRLTVL.

This CDR3 is CASSQQDLNTEAFF. CDR3 sequence (DNA): TGTGCCAGCAGTCAACAGGACTTGAACACTGAAGCTTTCTTT. The genes are TRBV6-1 and TRBJ1-1, with D tentatively TRBD1 (5 bases). V lost 5 bases to trimming and J lost 0 bases, with 10 bases between them. Germline V gene data show CDR1 as MNHNS and CDR2 as SASEGT. This CDR3 has 14 amino acids.

The chain uses TRBV5-1 and TRBJ1-1, with D maybe TRBD1 (6 bases). Germline CDR1 reads SGHRS; CDR2 reads YFSETQ. This CDR3 has 14 amino acids. Trimming shortened V by 3 bases and J by 2 bases, and 11 bases separated the two germline ends. CDR3 DNA: TGCGCCAGCAGCTACAGGACAGCTAACACTGAAGCTTTCTTT. As protein: CASSYRTANTEAFF. The full variable domain, completed using reference TRBV5-1 and TRBJ1-1, is KAGVTQTPRYLIKTRGQQVTLSCSPISGHRSVSWYQQTPGQGLQFLFEYFSETQRNKGNFPGRFSGRQFSNSRSEMNVSTLELGDSALYLCASSYRTANTEAFFGQGTRLTVV.

This clonotype was observed a handful of times. The V and J genes are TRBV7-6 and TRBJ2-7, with D tentatively TRBD1 (5 bases). CDR3 length: 13 residues. CDR1 and CDR2 from the germline V gene are SGHVS and FNYEAQ. V lost 5 bases, J lost 6 bases, and 14 bases lay in between. This CDR3 reads CASSLSSRGEQYV. DNA of the CDR3: TGTGCCAGCAGCCTCTCCTCAAGGGGCGAGCAGTACGTC.

The CDR3 DNA reads as TGTGCTCCCGGTTGTCACAGTAGCGGGAGATTGAATGCCAAAAACATTCAGTACTTC. This gives the protein CAPGCHSSGRLNAKNIQYF. This chain connects TRBV12-3 or TRBV12-4 to TRBJ2-4, with 9 bases aligning to TRBD2. The length of the CDR3 is 19 residues.

The CDR3 bases are TGTGCCAGCAGCCCCGCGGGGGGCGCGAGGCAAGAGACCCAGTACTTC. It encodes CASSPAGGARQETQYF. The chain is built from TRBV7-2 and TRBJ2-5; 8 nucleotides line up with TRBD2. The V and J ends lost 5 bases and 2 bases, in that order; junction bases with no gene match: 10. The CDR3 has 16 residues. Germline assignment: CDR1 SGHTA and CDR2 FQGNSA.

This rearrangement joins TRBV25-1 to TRBJ2-3; 12 positions match TRBD2. Per germline, CDR1 MGHDK and CDR2 SYGVNS. Unmatched junction bases numbered 7, after V lost 1 base and J lost 5 bases. CDR3 length: 17 amino acids. The chain's CDR3 is CASSEWLRLAGVDTQYF. The CDR3 DNA is TGTGCCAGCAGTGAATGGTTGAGACTAGCGGGAGTAGATACGCAGTATTTT.

With respect to this clonotype: This may be a read error: a much more frequent sequence differs by one nucleotide. The genes are TRBV7-2 and TRBJ1-2, with a tentative D call TRBD1 (5 bases). Germline V gene data show CDR1 as SGHTA and CDR2 as FQGNSA. Trimming left V 0 bases short and J 8 bases short, with 10 bases between. The length of the CDR3 is 13 residues. The CDR3: CASSLAQRQGYTF. The CDR3 coding sequence is TGTGCCAGCAGCTTAGCACAGAGACAGGGCTACACCTTC.

This clonotype was picked up many times. This chain uses TRBV7-9 with TRBJ2-1; 9 bases line up with TRBD1. Trimming took 0 bases from V and 6 from J; bases not matched to a gene: 9. This CDR3 comprises 17 residues. The V gene's germline CDR1 is SEHNR and CDR2 FQNEAQ (reference sequence). The CDR3 DNA is TGTGCCAGCAGCTTAGCACCTGGGACAGGGCGCGGCAATGAGCAGTTCTTC. It specifies CASSLAPGTGRGNEQFF. Full variable domain (rest looked up from reference TRBV7-9 and TRBJ2-1): DTGVSQNPRHKITKRGQNVTFRCDPISEHNRLYWYRQTLGQGPEFLTYFQNEAQLEKSRLLSDRFSAERPKGSFSTLEIQRTEQGDSAMYLCASSLAPGTGRGNEQFFGPGTRLTVL.

This clonotype has at least ten counts. The gene calls are TRBV7-2 and TRBJ2-7, with 10 bases identical to TRBD1. V trimming: 1 base; J trimming: 7 bases; junction bases outside the gene matches: 7. The length of the CDR3 is 15 residues. Germline lookup yields CDR1 SGHTA and CDR2 FQGNSA. The CDR3 is CASSLGDRGYREQYV. For the CDR3, the DNA is TGTGCCAGCAGCTTAGGGGACAGGGGTTATAGGGAGCAGTACGTC.

This chain links TRBV15 with TRBJ1-6; a possible D gene is TRBD1 (6 bases). V was clipped by 6 bases and J by 4 bases, with 13 bases between them. The CDR3 consists of 15 residues. Per germline, CDR1 LNHNV and CDR2 YYDKDF (reference sequence). The CDR3 loop reads CATRRQGGYNSPLHF. The CDR3 coding sequence is TGTGCCACCAGAAGACAAGGGGGGTATAATTCACCCCTCCACTTT.